Listed below are T cell receptor beta chains from one sample, sequenced in a study of response to subunit inactivated influenza vaccine. MiXCR, applied by TCRdb to the RT-PCR reads, yields one record per CDR3 protein. The table includes about 180,000 distinct CDR3 sequences, around 9% detected once. The starting material was non-naive T cells sorted from PBMCs, obtained on the day of vaccination. These receptors were obtained from a man in his fifties or sixties who received an inactivated influenza vaccine. Each CDR3 is given with its conserved first and last residue. The order of the fields is V gene, D gene, J gene, clone size, CDR3 protein, CDR3 DNA. The D gene is left open where the match is weak. Size is omitted from some rows. Given values are once, few, many or a class for expanded clones.

>TRBV29-1|.|TRBJ2-2|many
CSVPRRGNTGELFF
TGCAGCGTGCCTAGGAGGGGAAACACCGGGGAGCTGTTTTTT
>TRBV5-6|.|TRBJ2-1|.
CASSLLGQRREQFF
TGTGCCAGCAGCTTATTAGGACAGCGCCGGGAGCAGTTCTTC
>TRBV16|.|TRBJ1-5|.
CASSSGNFQPQHF
TGTGCCAGCAGCTCTGGGAACTTTCAGCCCCAGCATTTT
>TRBV11-2|.|TRBJ2-5|few
CASSLETGEQETQYF
TGTGCCAGCAGCTTAGAAACGGGGGAACAAGAGACCCAGTACTTC
>TRBV5-6|.|TRBJ2-1|many
CASSFTDNEQFF
TGTGCCAGCAGCTTTACAGACAATGAGCAGTTCTTC
>TRBV7-9|.|TRBJ2-1|many
CASSSRDSAQGYEQFF
TGTGCCAGCAGCTCCAGGGACTCTGCTCAGGGCTATGAGCAGTTCTTC
>TRBV29-1|.|TRBJ2-7|few
CSVGRGPNEQYF
TGCAGCGTTGGTCGGGGCCCCAACGAGCAGTACTTC
>TRBV2|.|TRBJ2-6|.
CASSEGGGARLTF
TGTGCCAGCAGTGAAGGGGGCGGGGCACGTCTGACTTTC
>TRBV7-2|.|TRBJ2-5|many
CASSPQGWGGGETQYF
TGTGCCAGCAGCCCACAGGGTTGGGGAGGAGGAGAGACCCAGTACTTC
>TRBV20-1|TRBD2|TRBJ2-1|few
CSARDGTSGREYNEQFF
TGCAGTGCTAGAGATGGGACTAGCGGGAGGGAGTACAATGAGCAGTTCTTC
>TRBV20-1|.|TRBJ2-7|.
CSAREVPGAYEQYF
TGCAGTGCTAGAGAGGTGCCGGGGGCCTACGAGCAGTACTTC
>TRBV4-3|.|TRBJ2-1|few
CASSLGTGSYNEQFF
TGCGCCAGCAGCCTCGGGACGGGATCCTACAATGAGCAGTTCTTC
>TRBV27|.|TRBJ2-7|many
CASSIQGTEQYF
TGTGCCAGCAGTATTCAGGGGACCGAGCAGTACTTC
>TRBV10-3|.|TRBJ2-3|few
CAIRPEVGDTQYF
TGTGCCATCAGACCGGAGGTAGGAGATACGCAGTATTTT
>TRBV4-3|.|TRBJ2-7|.
CASSQVYSGAYEQYF
TGCGCCAGCAGCCAAGTCTACTCAGGCGCCTACGAGCAGTACTTC
>TRBV12-3/TRBV12-4|TRBD1|TRBJ1-6|many
CASSFAGGNSPLHF
TGTGCCAGCAGTTTCGCAGGGGGTAATTCACCCCTCCACTTT
>TRBV29-1|.|TRBJ2-2|many
CSVLQGYTGELFF
TGCAGCGTCCTCCAGGGGTACACCGGGGAGCTGTTTTTT
>TRBV7-2|.|TRBJ1-5|many
CASSLERQPQHF
TGTGCCAGCAGCTTAGAACGGCAGCCCCAGCATTTT
>TRBV13|.|TRBJ2-5|many
CASSLSFFRRRGLQETQYF
TGTGCCAGCAGCTTATCCTTCTTTAGACGGAGGGGTCTCCAAGAGACCCAGTACTTC
>TRBV20-1|.|TRBJ1-2|many
CSASPRINYGYTF
TGCAGTGCTAGTCCCCGAATTAACTATGGCTACACCTTC
>TRBV5-1|.|TRBJ2-1|few
CASGEGDPPYEQFF
TGCGCCAGCGGCGAAGGGGACCCACCCTATGAGCAGTTCTTC
>TRBV27|TRBD2|TRBJ2-1|.
CASSLRPGRYEQFF
TGTGCCAGCAGTTTACGACCCGGGAGGTATGAGCAGTTCTTC
>TRBV20-1|.|TRBJ2-5|few
CSASKQNQETQYF
TGCAGTGCTAGCAAGCAGAACCAAGAGACCCAGTACTTC
>TRBV7-2|.|TRBJ2-7|many
CASSLFDEQYF
TGTGCCAGCAGCTTATTCGACGAGCAGTACTTC
>TRBV24-1|.|TRBJ2-7|many
CATSAWTGGLYEQYF
TGTGCCACCAGTGCTTGGACAGGAGGGCTCTACGAGCAGTACTTC
>TRBV27|.|TRBJ1-5|many
CASSPIRGDNQPQHF
TGTGCCAGCAGCCCAATCCGGGGGGACAATCAGCCCCAGCATTTT
>TRBV9|.|TRBJ2-5|many
CASSVQGSPQETQYF
TGTGCCAGCAGCGTACAGGGGTCCCCCCAAGAGACCCAGTACTTC